This T cell receptor beta chain is from a study of beta chain features in type 1 diabetes. Study observations and caveats: Among patients with Type 1 diabetes, TCRB CDR3s were moderately but significantly shorter in every one of the four CD4+ subsets.

The CDR3 is 15 amino acids. V gave up 5 bases and J gave up 4 bases; unmatched junction bases: 6. Germline CDR1 is MDHEN and CDR2 is SYDVKM. In its sample, this clone was seen a few times. Its antigen is currently unknown. Reverse transcription of all isolated RNA meant that expressed TCRB transcripts were sequenced. Using immunoSEQ multiplex PCR, the repertoire was profiled, and TCRdb retains in-frame clones only, with some absent. The table lists a few hundred thousand clones, roughly 20% of them singletons. The rearrangement links TRBV28 to TRBJ1-1, with 11 positions matching TRBD1. Sequenced sample: naive CD4+ T cells from blood. The clonotype originates from a woman in her thirties or forties with type 1 diabetes. The CDR3 region is CASSPAGQGGTEAFF. The CDR3, as DNA: TGTGCCAGCAGTCCCGCGGGACAGGGGGGCACTGAAGCTTTCTTT.